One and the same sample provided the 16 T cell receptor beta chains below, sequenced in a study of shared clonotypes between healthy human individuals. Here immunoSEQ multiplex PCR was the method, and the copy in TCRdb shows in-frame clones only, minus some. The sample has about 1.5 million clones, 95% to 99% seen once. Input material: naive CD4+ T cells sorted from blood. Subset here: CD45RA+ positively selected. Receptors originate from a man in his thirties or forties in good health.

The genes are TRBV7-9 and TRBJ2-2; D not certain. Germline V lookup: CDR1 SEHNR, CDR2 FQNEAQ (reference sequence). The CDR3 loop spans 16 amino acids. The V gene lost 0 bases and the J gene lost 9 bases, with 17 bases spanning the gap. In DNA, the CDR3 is TGTGCCAGCAGCTTAGCAGGGCTTAGCCCCCAAAGGGAGCTGTTTTTT. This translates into CASSLAGLSPQRELFF.

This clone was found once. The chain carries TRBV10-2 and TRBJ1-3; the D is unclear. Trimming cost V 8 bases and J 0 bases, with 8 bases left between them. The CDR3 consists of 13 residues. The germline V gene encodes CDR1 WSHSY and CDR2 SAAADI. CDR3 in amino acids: CASGEFSGNTIYF. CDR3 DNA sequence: TGCGCCAGCGGGGAGTTCTCTGGAAACACCATATATTTT.

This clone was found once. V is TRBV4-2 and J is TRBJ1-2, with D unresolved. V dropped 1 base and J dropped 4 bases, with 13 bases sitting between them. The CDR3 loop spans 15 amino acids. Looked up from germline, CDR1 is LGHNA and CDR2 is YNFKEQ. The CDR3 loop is CASSQVEAGSYGYTF. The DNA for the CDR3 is TGTGCCAGCAGCCAAGTAGAGGCAGGCAGCTATGGCTACACCTTC.

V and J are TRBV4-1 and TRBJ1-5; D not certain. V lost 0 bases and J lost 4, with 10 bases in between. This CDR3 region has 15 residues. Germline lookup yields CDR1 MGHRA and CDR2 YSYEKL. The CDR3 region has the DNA TGCGCCAGCAGCCAAGATCCGGGAACTAATCAGCCCCAGCATTTT. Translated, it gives CASSQDPGTNQPQHF.

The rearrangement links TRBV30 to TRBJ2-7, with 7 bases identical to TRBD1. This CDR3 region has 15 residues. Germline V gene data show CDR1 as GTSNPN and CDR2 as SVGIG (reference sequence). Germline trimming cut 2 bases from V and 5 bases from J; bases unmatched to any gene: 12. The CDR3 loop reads CAWSSAVDRRNEQYF. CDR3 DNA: TGTGCCTGGAGTTCGGCAGTGGACAGGAGGAACGAGCAGTACTTC.

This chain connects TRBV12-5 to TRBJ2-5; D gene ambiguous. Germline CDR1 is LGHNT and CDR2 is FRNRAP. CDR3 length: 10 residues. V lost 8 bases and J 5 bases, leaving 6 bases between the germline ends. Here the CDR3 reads CASSRETQYF. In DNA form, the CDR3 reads TGTGCTAGTTCGCGGGAGACCCAGTACTTC.

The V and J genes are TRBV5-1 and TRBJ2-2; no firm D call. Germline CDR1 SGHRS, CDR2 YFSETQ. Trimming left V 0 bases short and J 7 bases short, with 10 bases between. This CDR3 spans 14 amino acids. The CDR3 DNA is TGCGCCAGCAGCTTGGCCGATGTTCGCGGGGAGCTGTTTTTT. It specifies CASSLADVRGELFF.

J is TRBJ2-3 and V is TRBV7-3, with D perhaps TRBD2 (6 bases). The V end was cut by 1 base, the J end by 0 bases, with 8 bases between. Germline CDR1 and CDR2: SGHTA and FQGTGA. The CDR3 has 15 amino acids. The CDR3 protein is CASSLKLASTDTQYF. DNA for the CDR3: TGTGCCAGCAGCTTAAAGCTAGCGAGCACAGATACGCAGTATTTT.

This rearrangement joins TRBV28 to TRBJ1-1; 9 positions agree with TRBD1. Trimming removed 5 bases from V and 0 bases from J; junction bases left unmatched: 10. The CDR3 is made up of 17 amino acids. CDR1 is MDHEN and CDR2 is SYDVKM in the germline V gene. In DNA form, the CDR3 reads TGTGCCAGCAGTGAAGTACAGGGGGCCACGATGAACACTGAAGCTTTCTTT. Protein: CASSEVQGATMNTEAFF.

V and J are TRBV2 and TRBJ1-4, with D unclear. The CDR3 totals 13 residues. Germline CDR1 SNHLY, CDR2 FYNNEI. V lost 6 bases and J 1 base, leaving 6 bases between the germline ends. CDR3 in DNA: TGTGCCAGCAGGGCTCGAACTAATGAAAAACTGTTTTTT. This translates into CASRARTNEKLFF.

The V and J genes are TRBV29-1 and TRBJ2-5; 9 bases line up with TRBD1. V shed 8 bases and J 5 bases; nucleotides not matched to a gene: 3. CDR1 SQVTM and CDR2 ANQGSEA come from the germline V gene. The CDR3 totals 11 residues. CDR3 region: CSTGQGETQYF. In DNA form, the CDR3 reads TGCAGCACTGGACAGGGGGAGACCCAGTACTTC.

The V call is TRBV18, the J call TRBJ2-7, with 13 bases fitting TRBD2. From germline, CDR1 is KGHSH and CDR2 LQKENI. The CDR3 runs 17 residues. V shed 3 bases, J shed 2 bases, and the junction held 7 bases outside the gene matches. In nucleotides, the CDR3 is TGTGCCAGCTCACCTTACCCCACTAGCGGGAGGGCCTACGAGCAGTACTTC. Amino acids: CASSPYPTSGRAYEQYF.

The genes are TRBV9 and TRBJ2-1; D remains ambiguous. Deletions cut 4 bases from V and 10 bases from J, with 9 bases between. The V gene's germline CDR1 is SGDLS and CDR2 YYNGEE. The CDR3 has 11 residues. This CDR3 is CASSLVGEQFF. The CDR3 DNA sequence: TGTGCCAGCAGCCTAGTGGGGGAGCAGTTCTTC.

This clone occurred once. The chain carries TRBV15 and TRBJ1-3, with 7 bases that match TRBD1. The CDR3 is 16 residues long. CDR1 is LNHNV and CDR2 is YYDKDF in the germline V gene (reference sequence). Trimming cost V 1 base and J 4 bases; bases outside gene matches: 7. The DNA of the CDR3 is TGTGCCACCAGCAGAGGGTCAAGGGGGCCCGGAAACACCATATATTTT. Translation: CATSRGSRGPGNTIYF.

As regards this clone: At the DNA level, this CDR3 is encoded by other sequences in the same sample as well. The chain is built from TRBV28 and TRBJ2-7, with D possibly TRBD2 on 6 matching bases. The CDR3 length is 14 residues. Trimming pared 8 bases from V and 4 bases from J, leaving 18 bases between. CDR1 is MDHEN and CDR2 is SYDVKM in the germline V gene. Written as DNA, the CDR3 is TGTGCCAGCTCGTCTGGGAGGCTACCTTACGAGCAGTACTTC. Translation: CASSSGRLPYEQYF.

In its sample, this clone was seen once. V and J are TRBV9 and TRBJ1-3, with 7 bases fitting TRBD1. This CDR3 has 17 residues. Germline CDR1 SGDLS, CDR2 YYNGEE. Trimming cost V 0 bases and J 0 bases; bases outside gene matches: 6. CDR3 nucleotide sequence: TGTGCCAGCAGCGTAGGAGCGGGACAGAACTCTGGAAACACCATATATTTT. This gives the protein CASSVGAGQNSGNTIYF.